Sequencing of this T cell receptor (beta chain) was carried out in a study of T cell repertoires in cytomegalovirus infection. The overall study: Public TCR beta signatures indicated both CMV infection and matching HLA type.

TCRdb independently ran MiXCR on the reads; one entry per CDR3 protein. The sample records fewer than 550,000 distinct CDR3 sequences, around 32% being singletons. As for this clonotype: Its target is not known.

This CDR3 contains 19 residues. Germline V gene sequence: CDR1 SEHNR, CDR2 FQNEAQ (reference sequence). Trimming removed 4 bases at V and 6 bases at J, with 30 bases between. Findings and limits, study-wide: Predominance within the ex vivo response was attributable to HLA-C-restricted CMV-specific TCR beta clonotypes. Identification of carriers of CMV plus the relevant HLA was performed using cumulative public TCR beta family frequency.

The chain joins TRBV7-9 to TRBJ1-2; tentatively, D is TRBD1 (6 bases). The TCR was taken from a human donor in good health (CMV status not recorded). Some clones in this sample may be carry-over from other donors' samples. The specimen was PBMCs. The CDR3 is CASSSHDTGTRGLGDGYTF. In DNA, the CDR3 is TGTGCCAGCAGCTCTCACGACACCGGGACAAGGGGGTTAGGAGATGGCTACACCTTC.